This passage covers 16 T cell receptor beta chains from one sample sequenced in a study of T cell responses to AZD1222 COVID-19 vaccine. Clones were sequenced by immunoSEQ multiplex PCR, and TCRdb holds only the in-frame ones, with some missing. The data contain over 150,000 clones, around 85% of them singletons. The sample consisted of peripheral blood, taken 28 days after the second AZD1222 dose. These TCRs come from an adult who received the AZD1222 COVID-19 vaccine.

The chain couples TRBV11-3 to TRBJ2-3; no firm D call. This CDR3 has 12 residues. Between the trimmed V and J ends, which lost 4 bases and 5 bases, there was a span of 7 bases. Germline V CDR1 and CDR2: SGHNT, YENEEA. The CDR3 is CASSSFGDTQYF. In DNA, the CDR3 is TGTGCCAGCAGCTCCTTCGGAGATACGCAGTATTTT.

This clone was counted a single time. This chain links TRBV5-1 with TRBJ1-1; D is possibly TRBD1 (5 bases). Germline V gene data show CDR1 as SGHRS and CDR2 as YFSETQ. The CDR3 covers 14 residues. V was clipped by 2 bases and J by 6 bases, with 14 bases between them. The CDR3 DNA is TGCGCCAGCAGCTTTTCAGGGTTTGTCTCTGAAGCTTTCTTT. Its translation: CASSFSGFVSEAFF.

The chain links TRBV5-1 to TRBJ2-5; the D is unclear. The CDR3 is made up of 13 amino acids. In germline, CDR1 is SGHRS, CDR2 YFSETQ. Trimming shortened V by 5 bases and J by 2 bases, and 10 bases separated the two germline ends. The CDR3 sequence is CASRQGIQETQYF. The DNA of the CDR3 is TGCGCCAGCAGGCAAGGGATACAAGAGACCCAGTACTTC.

In DNA form, the CDR3 reads TGCAGCGTTGCACTCACGGATAGCAATCAGCCCCAGCATTTT. Its protein product is CSVALTDSNQPQHF. This sequence joins TRBV29-1 and TRBJ1-5, with D uncertain. Trimming pared 4 bases from V and 0 bases from J, leaving 10 bases between. The CDR3 length is 14 residues. In germline, CDR1 is SQVTM, CDR2 ANQGSEA.

This clone showed up just a few times. The chain joins TRBV27 to TRBJ1-2; D is possibly TRBD1 (6 bases). This CDR3 has 15 amino acids. V was cut by 6 bases and J by 3 bases, with 17 bases left in between. Germline V gives CDR1 MNHEY, CDR2 SMNVEV (reference sequence). The CDR3 DNA sequence: TGTGCCAGCAGGCTCCTGTGGGGGCTAGACTATGGCTACACCTTC. It yields the protein CASRLLWGLDYGYTF.

This clone was counted between two and nine times. V gene TRBV10-2 combines with J gene TRBJ1-2; 10 nucleotides line up with TRBD1. The CDR3 covers 15 residues. Germline CDR1 and CDR2: WSHSY and SAAADI. Germline trimming cut 0 bases from V and 8 bases from J; bases unmatched to any gene: 6. The CDR3 reads CASSESDRGRWGYTF. As DNA, the CDR3 is TGCGCCAGCAGTGAGTCAGACAGGGGGCGATGGGGCTACACCTTC.

This chain links TRBV28 with TRBJ1-4; D remains unclear. Germline values: CDR1 MDHEN, CDR2 SYDVKM. This CDR3 contains 12 residues. Trimming took 8 bases from V and 4 from J, leaving 8 bases between them. The CDR3 DNA follows: TGTGCCAGCGGCGAAAGTAATGAAAAACTGTTTTTT. It specifies CASGESNEKLFF.

The CDR3 protein is CASSHVVVRGGNQPQHF. CDR3 coding DNA: TGTGCCAGCAGCCACGTGGTTGTGCGGGGGGGTAATCAGCCCCAGCATTTT. V gene TRBV11-3 combines with J gene TRBJ1-5; tentative D call: TRBD1 (5 bases). From germline, CDR1 is SGHNT and CDR2 YENEEA. The CDR3 extends over 17 amino acids. Trimming pared 5 bases from V and 4 bases from J, leaving 21 bases between.

V gene TRBV19 combines with J gene TRBJ2-2; D perhaps matches TRBD1 (6 bases). Germline assignment: CDR1 LNHDA and CDR2 SQIVND (reference sequence). CDR3 length: 17 amino acids. V gave up 4 bases and J gave up 5 bases, with 20 bases separating them. The CDR3 here is CASSSPLGRGSTGELFF. The CDR3 coding sequence is TGTGCCAGTAGTAGCCCCCTGGGCAGGGGAAGTACCGGGGAGCTGTTTTTT.

The rearrangement uses TRBV6-2 or TRBV6-3 and TRBJ1-1; D may be TRBD1 (6 bases). Trimming cost V 2 bases and J 0 bases, with 16 bases left between them. The CDR3 contains 17 residues. Germline V gene lookup returns CDR1 MNHEY and CDR2 SVGEGT. The CDR3 DNA reads as TGTGCCAGCAGTTACGCCCCAACAGGGTGGATGAACACTGAAGCTTTCTTT. Protein: CASSYAPTGWMNTEAFF.

This chain uses TRBV12-2 with TRBJ1-2. TRBV12-2 is reported as a pseudogene. This CDR3 has 16 residues. The CDR3 nucleotides are TGTGCAAGTCGCTTAATGTGTGTCGGGGCCAACTATGGCTACACCTTC. It specifies CASRLMCVGANYGYTF.

This clone was counted a single time. V gene TRBV9 combines with J gene TRBJ2-3; tentatively, D is TRBD1 (5 bases). Germline V gives CDR1 SGDLS, CDR2 YYNGEE. V shed 5 bases and J shed 5 bases, with 6 bases lying between them. This CDR3 spans 11 amino acids. CDR3 residues: CASRGEDTQYF. The CDR3 nucleotides read TGTGCCAGCAGAGGGGAAGATACGCAGTATTTT.

CDR3: CASRMVNGREQYF. In DNA form, the CDR3 reads TGTGCCAGCAGAATGGTTAATGGGAGGGAGCAGTACTTC. This chain links TRBV6-5 with TRBJ2-7; weak D call: TRBD2 (6 bases). Trimming pared 6 bases from V and 7 bases from J, leaving 16 bases between. This CDR3 is built from 13 residues. From germline, CDR1 is MNHEY and CDR2 SVGAGI.

This chain connects TRBV19 to TRBJ2-2, with TRBD2 matching 8 bases. After removal of 9 bases from V and 6 bases from J, the junction contained 12 bases not matched to a gene. The CDR3 length is 15 residues. Germline lookup yields CDR1 LNHDA and CDR2 SQIVND (reference sequence). CDR3 coding DNA: TGTGCCAGCCGTCAAGCGGGGGTTCGATCCGGGGAGCTGTTTTTT. Translation gives CASRQAGVRSGELFF. Supplemented by reference TRBV19 and TRBJ2-2, the full variable domain reads DGGITQSPKYLFRKEGQNVTLSCEQNLNHDAMYWYRQDPGQGLRLIYYSQIVNDFQKGDIAEGYSVSREKKESFPLTVTSAQKNPTAFYLCASRQAGVRSGELFFGEGSRLTVL.

The chain uses TRBV6-1 and TRBJ2-7; 9 bases agree with TRBD1. The CDR3 contains 15 residues. With 1 base clipped from V and 3 bases from J, the junction kept 4 bases outside the gene matches. Germline V gene lookup returns CDR1 MNHNS and CDR2 SASEGT. CDR3 residues: CASSEEGQGYYEQYF. The DNA for the CDR3 is TGTGCCAGCAGTGAAGAGGGACAGGGATACTACGAGCAGTACTTC.

The CDR3 region has the DNA TGTGCCAGTAGTGTAGGACTAGGTGGAACCTACAATGAGCAGTTCTTC. This gives the protein CASSVGLGGTYNEQFF. The V call is TRBV19, the J call TRBJ2-1; 7 bases fit TRBD2. The CDR3 sequence is 16 residues long. Germline lookup yields CDR1 LNHDA and CDR2 SQIVND (reference sequence). V lost 5 bases and J lost 2; bases outside the gene matches: 9. Variable domain in full (rest from reference TRBV19 and TRBJ2-1): DGGITQSPKYLFRKEGQNVTLSCEQNLNHDAMYWYRQDPGQGLRLIYYSQIVNDFQKGDIAEGYSVSREKKESFPLTVTSAQKNPTAFYLCASSVGLGGTYNEQFFGPGTRLTVL.